Sequencing of this T cell receptor beta chain was carried out in a study of cytotoxic CD8 clonotypes in ibrutinib-treated CLL. Findings of the study overall: Clonality (at baseline) was higher than in age-matched healthy donors and tracked circulating CD8+ T-cell counts. Public clonotypes occurred uncommonly; on treatment, they contracted or remained stable.

Regarding this clone: The antigen is undetermined.

The repertoire was sequenced with immunoSEQ multiplex PCR; TCRdb's copy has only in-frame clones and lacks some. Found here are about 140,000 clones, roughly 80% of them singletons; the top ten hold approximately 30%. The V gene lost 5 bases and the J gene lost 2 bases, with 18 bases spanning the gap. The CDR3 spans 16 residues. Looked up from germline, CDR1 is SGHVS and CDR2 is FNYEAQ. The rearrangement uses TRBV7-6 and TRBJ2-5; unclear D gene. The receptor was isolated from a human donor with chronic lymphocytic leukemia. Sequenced here: PBMCs, sampled after 12 months of ibrutinib treatment. As DNA, the CDR3 is TGTGCCAGCAGCGCAATCGGGCGTACAACTCAAGAGACCCAGTACTTC. It specifies CASSAIGRTTQETQYF. The whole variable domain, remainder taken from reference TRBV7-6 and TRBJ2-5, is GAGVSQSPRYKVTKRGQDVALRCDPISGHVSLYWYRQALGQGPEFLTYFNYEAQQDKSGLPNDRFSAERPEGSISTLTIQRTEQRDSAMYRCASSAIGRTTQETQYFGPGTRLLVL.